A single sample is the source of the 9 T cell receptor beta chains below, sequenced in a study of T cell clonality in common variable immunodeficiency. Study results and caveats: In common variable immunodeficiency, TCR beta chains reportedly carried fewer deletions and N-nucleotide insertions.

Assay used: immunoSEQ multiplex PCR; TCRdb lists only in-frame clones, some missing. The counts give under 30,000 clones, none of them seen only once; around 9% is held by the top ten. No antigen has been assigned to these receptors. Specimen: peripheral blood mononuclear cells. The receptors here all came from a human donor with common variable immunodeficiency.

About this clone: Other DNA sequences in this specimen translate into the identical CDR3. Partial CDR3 DNA: TGTGCCAGCTCTCGCCAGATGGCAGGGGCCTCTGGGGCCAACGTC. Translated: CASSRQMAGASGANV. From start to end, the CDR3 is CASSRQMAGASGANVLTF. This chain joins TRBV18 and TRBJ2-6; D may be TRBD1 (6 bases). Read data end 3 residues before the CDR3 end; the end is taken from the germline J gene. V was pared by 6 bases and J by 0 bases, with 18 bases between. The CDR3 is 18 amino acids. Germline V CDR1 and CDR2: KGHSH, LQKENI.

There are a few counts of this clone. The CDR3 goes on 3 residues after the read ends, and that part is filled in from the germline J gene. This chain links TRBV6-1 with TRBJ1-1, with 9 positions matching TRBD1. Germline values: CDR1 MNHNS, CDR2 SASEGT. This CDR3 contains 13 residues. CDR3 sequence reads: CASSVGGQGQAFF. The sequenced part of the CDR3 DNA is TGTGCCAGCAGTGTGGGGGGACAGGGACAA.

This clone was picked up a small number of times. The CDR3 end is not reached by the read, which stops 3 residues before it; the germline J gene fills it in. This chain connects TRBV5-6 to TRBJ2-7; D is perhaps TRBD1 (5 bases). The CDR3 runs 13 residues. CDR1 and CDR2 (germline): SGHDT, YYEEEE. V gave up 5 bases and J gave up 6 bases, with 15 bases separating them. CDR3 loop: CASSNRPRAEQYF. Partial CDR3 DNA: TGTGCCAGCAGTAACAGGCCAAGGGCCGAG. Supplemented by reference TRBV5-6 and TRBJ2-7, the full variable domain reads DAGVTQSPTHLIKTRGQQVTLRCSPKSGHDTVSWYQQALGQGPQFIFQYYEEEERQRGNFPDRFSGHQFPNYSSELNVNALLLGDSALYLCASSNRPRAEQYFGPGTRLTVT.

This clone was seen more than once but under ten times. CDR3 DNA (partial): TGTGCCAGCAGCTCGGGACTCTCGGGAAACACC. It is translated as CASSSGLSGNT. In full, the CDR3 is CASSSGLSGNTIYF. This chain uses TRBV7-2 with TRBJ1-3; tentatively, D is TRBD1 (5 bases). The observed sequence ends 3 residues before the CDR3 terminus, with the missing tail filled in from the germline J gene. Trimming stripped 4 bases from V and 4 bases from J, with 11 bases between. CDR1 and CDR2 (germline): SGHTA, FQGNSA. This CDR3 is 14 amino acids long.

This clone was seen many times. The CDR3 end is not reached by the read, which stops 3 residues before it; the germline J gene fills it in. The chain employs TRBV19 and TRBJ2-2, with 7 bases identical to TRBD2. The trim removed 4 bases at V and 5 bases at J, leaving 4 bases unmatched. Germline V gene sequence: CDR1 LNHDA, CDR2 SQIVND (reference sequence). This CDR3 has 14 amino acids. The DNA read from the CDR3 is TGTGCCAGTAGTAAACAGCGGGATACCGGGGAG. This gives the protein CASSKQRDTGE. The CDR3, in full, reads CASSKQRDTGELFF.

This clone has just a few counts. The read falls 3 residues short of the CDR3 end, and the missing part is taken from the germline J gene. The chain recombines TRBV6-1 with TRBJ2-3, with 11 nucleotides matching TRBD1. The CDR3 totals 16 residues. CDR1 and CDR2 (germline): MNHNS, SASEGT. Trimming took 0 bases from V and 4 from J; bases not matched to a gene: 3. Partial CDR3 DNA: TGTGCCAGCAGTGAAGCGCCGGGACAGGGGGCAGATACG. It encodes CASSEAPGQGADT. The entire CDR3 reads CASSEAPGQGADTQYF.

This clone was seen many times. The CDR3 extends 3 residues past the end of the read, so its final part is completed from the germline J gene. The chain employs TRBV7-8 and TRBJ1-2; 7 bases agree with TRBD1. Trimming removed 5 bases from V and 6 bases from J; junction bases left unmatched: 6. There are 13 residues in the CDR3. CDR1 is SGHVS, CDR2 FQNEAQ, per germline. Incomplete CDR3 DNA: TGTGCCAGCAGCCGGGGACAGAGAGATGGC. It encodes CASSRGQRDG. The full CDR3 is CASSRGQRDGYTF.

This clone occurred a few times. The DNA read from the CDR3 is TGTGCCAGCAACCAGGGATACACTGAA. This encodes CASNQGYTE. The whole CDR3 is CASNQGYTEAFF. The rearrangement joins TRBV7-2 to TRBJ1-1; D is possibly TRBD1 (5 bases). The missing CDR3 end, 3 residues past where the read stops, is filled in from the germline J gene. Germline CDR1 reads SGHTA; CDR2 reads FQGNSA. V dropped 7 bases and J dropped 3 bases, with 9 bases sitting between them. This CDR3 is built from 12 residues.

This clone appeared a few times. The observed sequence ends 3 residues before the CDR3 terminus, with the missing tail filled in from the germline J gene. The chain is built from TRBV19 and TRBJ1-2; 10 bases align to TRBD1. Germline V gives CDR1 LNHDA, CDR2 SQIVND (reference sequence). V was pared by 3 bases and J by 1 base, with 8 bases of the junction left unmatched. The CDR3 is 17 amino acids. The CDR3: CASSIRTGGGGNYGYTF. The sequenced CDR3 bases are TGTGCCAGTAGTATCCGGACAGGGGGTGGAGGTAACTATGGC.